The 18 T cell receptor beta chains listed next were all sequenced from one sample in a study of cytomegalovirus exposure and HLA in healthy donors. In the PCR, 60 Vbeta and 13 Jbeta primers were used. TCRdb's copy holds only in-frame clones and misses some; the assay was immunoSEQ multiplex PCR. The sample records 95,000 to 150,000 clones, about 74% being singletons. The sample consisted of PBMCs. These TCRs come from a woman aged 45-60 years in good health and CMV-seropositive.

This clone has just a few counts. The chain combines TRBV18 with TRBJ2-3; D remains ambiguous. This CDR3 has 13 residues. Trimming removed 3 bases from V and 6 bases from J, with 10 bases in between. Per the germline V gene, CDR1 is KGHSH and CDR2 is LQKENI. The CDR3 DNA reads TGTGCCAGCTCACCCCCGACAATGGATACGCAGTATTTT. Amino acid sequence: CASSPPTMDTQYF.

This clone was picked up one time. V and J are TRBV5-1 and TRBJ2-7, with D possibly matching TRBD2 (5 bases). The CDR3 length is 14 residues. Germline values: CDR1 SGHRS, CDR2 YFSETQ. V was pared by 0 bases and J by 2 bases, with 9 bases between. The CDR3 DNA sequence: TGCGCCAGCAGCTTGGTCGGGGAAACCTACGAGCAGTACTTC. This encodes CASSLVGETYEQYF. Based on the CDR3 plus reference TRBV5-1 and TRBJ2-7, the full variable domain is KAGVTQTPRYLIKTRGQQVTLSCSPISGHRSVSWYQQTPGQGLQFLFEYFSETQRNKGNFPGRFSGRQFSNSRSEMNVSTLELGDSALYLCASSLVGETYEQYFGPGTRLTVT.

The V gene is TRBV19, the J gene TRBJ1-2; TRBD1 matches at 9 bases. The V and J ends lost 5 bases and 6 bases, in that order; junction bases with no gene match: 10. Per the germline V gene, CDR1 is LNHDA and CDR2 is SQIVND (reference sequence). CDR3 length: 15 amino acids. The CDR3 DNA is TGTGCCAGTAGTCCTCGACAGGGGGATCGGAATGGCTACACCTTC. Translated: CASSPRQGDRNGYTF.

This clone has only a few counts. The J gene is TRBJ1-2, the V gene TRBV11-2; D uncertain. The CDR3 consists of 13 residues. Germline V gene lookup returns CDR1 SGHAT and CDR2 FQNNGV. Trimming shortened V by 5 bases and J by 5 bases, and 12 bases separated the two germline ends. The CDR3 protein is CASSRHPLYGYTF. In DNA form, the CDR3 reads TGTGCCAGCAGCCGACACCCCCTTTATGGCTACACCTTC. Filled out from reference TRBV11-2 and TRBJ1-2, the complete variable domain reads EAGVAQSPRYKIIEKRQSVAFWCNPISGHATLYWYQQILGQGPKLLIQFQNNGVVDDSQLPKDRFSAERLKGVDSTLKIQPAKLEDSAVYLCASSRHPLYGYTFGSGTRLTVV.

This rearrangement joins TRBV6-5 to TRBJ2-5; D remains unclear. The CDR3 is 12 amino acids. Trimming stripped 4 bases from V and 5 bases from J, with 8 bases between. Germline CDR1 and CDR2: MNHEY and SVGAGI. CDR3 coding DNA: TGTGCCAGCAGTTCCCCCTTGGAGACCCAGTACTTC. Residues: CASSSPLETQYF.

The chain combines TRBV4-3 with TRBJ1-6; D perhaps matches TRBD1 (5 bases). The CDR3 spans 19 residues. In germline, CDR1 is LGHNA, CDR2 YSLEER. The V gene lost 2 bases and the J gene lost 0 bases, with 17 bases spanning the gap. CDR3 nucleotides: TGCGCCAGCAGCCAATCTTATGGGGCCGCGAGCTCCTATAATTCACCCCTCCACTTT. Protein product: CASSQSYGAASSYNSPLHF.

This clone was observed a few times. CDR3 nucleotides: TGCGCCAGCAGAACTACCACAGATACGCAGTATTTT. This gives the protein CASRTTTDTQYF. The chain employs TRBV10-2 and TRBJ2-3; D unresolved. CDR3 length: 12 amino acids. V lost 6 bases and J lost 2, with 6 bases in between. Germline lookup yields CDR1 WSHSY and CDR2 SAAADI.

This chain connects TRBV27 to TRBJ2-7; possible D gene TRBD2, 6 bases. Germline CDR1 is MNHEY and CDR2 is SMNVEV (reference sequence). This CDR3 has 15 amino acids. The ends were cut back, 1 base at V and 0 bases at J, with 10 bases in the middle. In DNA form, the CDR3 reads TGTGCCAGCAGTTTATATGCGGGGAACTCCTACGAGCAGTACTTC. Translation gives CASSLYAGNSYEQYF.

This rearrangement joins TRBV7-9 to TRBJ2-5; a weak D match, TRBD2 (5 bases). Germline lookup yields CDR1 SEHNR and CDR2 FQNEAQ (reference sequence). The CDR3 spans 13 residues. Trimming left V 7 bases short and J 1 base short, with 10 bases between. The chain's CDR3 is CASTRATQETQYF. CDR3 in DNA: TGTGCCAGCACGAGGGCGACCCAAGAGACCCAGTACTTC.

This clone has only one observation. The rearrangement links TRBV9 to TRBJ1-6; TRBD1 matches at 12 bases. Germline lookup yields CDR1 SGDLS and CDR2 YYNGEE. This CDR3 is 17 amino acids long. V dropped 2 bases and J dropped 8; count of bases not matched to a gene: 8. The CDR3 DNA reads as TGTGCCAGCAGCGTGTTGGGGACAGGGGGCTTAGATTCACCCCTCCACTTT. Residues: CASSVLGTGGLDSPLHF.

This clone was detected only once. This rearrangement joins TRBV19 to TRBJ1-1, with TRBD1 matching over 8 bases. With V trimmed by 4 bases and J by 6 bases, 7 bases remained unmatched. The CDR3 consists of 14 residues. The germline V gene encodes CDR1 LNHDA and CDR2 SQIVND (reference sequence). The CDR3 sequence: CASSSGQGRSEAFF. CDR3 sequence (DNA): TGTGCCAGTAGTAGCGGACAGGGTCGCTCTGAAGCTTTCTTT. Full variable domain (rest looked up from reference TRBV19 and TRBJ1-1): DGGITQSPKYLFRKEGQNVTLSCEQNLNHDAMYWYRQDPGQGLRLIYYSQIVNDFQKGDIAEGYSVSREKKESFPLTVTSAQKNPTAFYLCASSSGQGRSEAFFGQGTRLTVV.

The chain links TRBV5-1 to TRBJ2-7; D might be TRBD1 (6 bases). The germline V and J ends were trimmed by 0 bases and 6 bases, with 25 bases remaining between them. The CDR3 runs 18 residues. Per germline, CDR1 SGHRS and CDR2 YFSETQ. The chain's CDR3 is CASSLDSNWGRSGREQYF. In nucleotides, the CDR3 is TGCGCCAGCAGCTTGGATTCAAACTGGGGGCGAAGTGGGCGCGAGCAGTACTTC.

The chain carries TRBV15 and TRBJ1-2; 7 bases match TRBD1. Germline loops: CDR1 LNHNV, CDR2 YYDKDF (reference sequence). The CDR3 spans 17 residues. J lost 4 bases, V lost 3 bases, and 14 bases had no gene match. For the CDR3, the DNA is TGTGCCACCAGCAGTGCTACAGTGGACAGGACGGGCTATGGCTACACCTTC. It codes for CATSSATVDRTGYGYTF. The full variable domain, its missing parts supplied by reference TRBV15 and TRBJ1-2, is DAMVIQNPRYQVTQFGKPVTLSCSQTLNHNVMYWYQQKSSQAPKLLFHYYDKDFNNEADTPDNFQSRRPNTSFCFLDIRSPGLGDTAMYLCATSSATVDRTGYGYTFGSGTRLTVV.

This clone was counted a few times. This chain joins TRBV5-1 and TRBJ2-3; 8 bases are a match to TRBD2. V dropped 5 bases and J dropped 4; count of bases not matched to a gene: 12. Germline loops: CDR1 SGHRS, CDR2 YFSETQ. The CDR3 runs to 16 residues. CDR3 in amino acids: CASRIFGGAAPDTQYF. The CDR3 region has the DNA TGCGCCAGCAGGATATTCGGGGGGGCCGCCCCAGATACGCAGTATTTT.

The chain combines TRBV28 with TRBJ1-5; D is undetermined. V was pared by 9 bases and J by 7 bases, with 7 bases between. This CDR3 region has 10 residues. Germline values: CDR1 MDHEN, CDR2 SYDVKM. CDR3 coding DNA: TGTGCCAGTCACAACCAGCCCCAGCATTTT. This gives the protein CASHNQPQHF.

This sequence joins TRBV6-4 and TRBJ2-2; the match to TRBD2 covers 10 bases. The germline V gene encodes CDR1 MRHNA and CDR2 SNTAGT. V shed 4 bases and J 4 bases; nucleotides not matched to a gene: 0. The CDR3 is 14 residues long. DNA of the CDR3: TGTGCCAGCAGTGGACTAGCGGGCACCGGGGAGCTGTTTTTT. This codes for CASSGLAGTGELFF.

The CDR3: CASSTGQGNQPQHF. In DNA, the CDR3 is TGTGCCAGTAGTACCGGACAGGGCAATCAGCCCCAGCATTTT. The chain couples TRBV19 to TRBJ1-5; 7 nucleotides line up with TRBD1. CDR3 size: 14 residues. The germline V gene encodes CDR1 LNHDA and CDR2 SQIVND (reference sequence). V lost 4 bases to trimming and J lost 2 bases; unmatched junction nucleotides: 2.

J is TRBJ2-4 and V is TRBV19; TRBD2 matches 8 bases. Losses at the gene ends were 7 bases for V and 0 bases for J; bases not matched to a gene: 17. The CDR3 consists of 19 residues. Germline V CDR1 and CDR2: LNHDA, SQIVND (reference sequence). In DNA, the CDR3 is TGTGCCAGTACCCCTTCCTCGGCGGGGGGCTATAGAGCCAAAAACATTCAGTACTTC. The encoded protein is CASTPSSAGGYRAKNIQYF. The full variable domain, in which reference TRBV19 and TRBJ2-4 provide the parts outside the CDR3, is DGGITQSPKYLFRKEGQNVTLSCEQNLNHDAMYWYRQDPGQGLRLIYYSQIVNDFQKGDIAEGYSVSREKKESFPLTVTSAQKNPTAFYLCASTPSSAGGYRAKNIQYFGAGTRLSVL.